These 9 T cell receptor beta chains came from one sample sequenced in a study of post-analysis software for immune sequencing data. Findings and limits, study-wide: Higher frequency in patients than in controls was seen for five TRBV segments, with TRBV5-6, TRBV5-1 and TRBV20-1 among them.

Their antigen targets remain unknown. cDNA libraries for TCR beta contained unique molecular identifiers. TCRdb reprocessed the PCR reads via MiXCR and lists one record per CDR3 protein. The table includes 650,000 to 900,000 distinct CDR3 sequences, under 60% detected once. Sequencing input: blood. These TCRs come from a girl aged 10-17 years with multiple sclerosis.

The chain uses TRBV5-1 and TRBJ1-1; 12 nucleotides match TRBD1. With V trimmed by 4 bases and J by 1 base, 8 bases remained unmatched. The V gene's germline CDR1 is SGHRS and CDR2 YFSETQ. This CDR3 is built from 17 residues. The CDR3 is CASSVGDRGPQNTEAFF. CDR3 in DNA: TGCGCCAGCAGCGTGGGGGACAGGGGGCCCCAGAACACTGAAGCTTTCTTT.

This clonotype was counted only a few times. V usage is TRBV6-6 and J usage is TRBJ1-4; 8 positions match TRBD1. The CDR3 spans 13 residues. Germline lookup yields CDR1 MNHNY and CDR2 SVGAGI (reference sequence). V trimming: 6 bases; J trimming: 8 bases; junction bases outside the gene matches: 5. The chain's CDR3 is CASSRGLGEKLFF. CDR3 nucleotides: TGTGCCAGCAGCAGGGGGCTTGGAGAAAAACTGTTTTTT.

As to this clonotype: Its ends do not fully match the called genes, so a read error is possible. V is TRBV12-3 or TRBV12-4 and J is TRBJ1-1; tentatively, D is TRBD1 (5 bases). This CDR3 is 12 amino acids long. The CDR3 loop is CANSLPGDQAFF. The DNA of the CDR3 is TGTGCCAACAGTTTACCGGGGGATCAAGCTTTCTTT.

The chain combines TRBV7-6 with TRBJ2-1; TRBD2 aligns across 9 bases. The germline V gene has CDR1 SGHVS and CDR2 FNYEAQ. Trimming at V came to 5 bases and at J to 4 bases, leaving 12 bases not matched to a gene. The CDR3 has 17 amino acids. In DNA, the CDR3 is TGTGCCAGCAGCCTACTATTGAGTAGCGGGAGATACAATGAGCAGTTCTTC. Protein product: CASSLLLSSGRYNEQFF.

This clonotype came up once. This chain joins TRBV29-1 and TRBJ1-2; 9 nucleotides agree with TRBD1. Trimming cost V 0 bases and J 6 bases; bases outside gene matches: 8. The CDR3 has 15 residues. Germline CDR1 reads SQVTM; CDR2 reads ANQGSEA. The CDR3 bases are TGCAGCGTTGAAGATCTCAGGACAGGGGTAGATGGCTACACCTTC. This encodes CSVEDLRTGVDGYTF.

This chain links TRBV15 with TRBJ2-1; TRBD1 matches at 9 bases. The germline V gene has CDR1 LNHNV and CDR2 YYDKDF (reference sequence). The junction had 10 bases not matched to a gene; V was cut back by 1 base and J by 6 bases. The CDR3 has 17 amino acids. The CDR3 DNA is TGTGCCACCAGCAGAGGGGGACAGGGTTTCCGGGGCAATGAGCAGTTCTTC. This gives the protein CATSRGGQGFRGNEQFF.

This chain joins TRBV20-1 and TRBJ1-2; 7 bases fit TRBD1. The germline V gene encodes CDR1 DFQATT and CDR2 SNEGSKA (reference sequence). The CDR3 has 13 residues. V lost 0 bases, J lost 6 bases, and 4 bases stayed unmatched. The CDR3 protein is CSARDRGTDGYTF. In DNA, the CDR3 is TGCAGTGCTAGAGATCGGGGGACAGATGGCTACACCTTC.

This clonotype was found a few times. The CDR3 sequence: CASSQDPGTSRANEKLFF. The CDR3 DNA sequence: TGCGCCAGCAGCCAAGATCCGGGAACAAGTCGGGCTAATGAAAAACTGTTTTTT. This chain connects TRBV4-3 to TRBJ1-4; D unresolved. Trimming took 0 bases from V and 3 from J, leaving 17 bases between them. Per germline, CDR1 LGHNA and CDR2 YSLEER. This CDR3 spans 18 amino acids.

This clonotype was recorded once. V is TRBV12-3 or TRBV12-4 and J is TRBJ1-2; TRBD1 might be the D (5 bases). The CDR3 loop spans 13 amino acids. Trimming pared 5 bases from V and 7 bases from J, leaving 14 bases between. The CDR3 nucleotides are TGTGCCAGCAGTACCTGGGGAGGGACTGGCTACACCTTC. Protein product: CASSTWGGTGYTF.